This T cell receptor beta chain was identified in a study of TIL therapy for anti-PD-1-resistant metastatic lung cancer. Study information: Median tumor mutation burden was roughly 1.5 mutations per megabase.

The libraries were made with immunoSEQ v3. The protocol was immunoSEQ multiplex PCR, while the TCRdb copy is restricted to in-frame clones and leaves out a portion. The sample has about 13,000 clones, 66% seen once. The study, taken as a whole, reports: Treatment-naive, never-smoker and oncogene-addicted patients were overrepresented in this highly selected cohort.

Regarding time point: pre-treatment sample, taken before nivolumab and TIL therapy. The tumor samples were excised metastases, mostly pleural nodules or supraclavicular lymph nodes. Tumor harvest preceded PD-1/PD-L1 blockade, followed by nivolumab treatment. The CDR3 is 12 amino acids. From germline, CDR1 is KGHSH and CDR2 LQKENI. The V and J ends lost 5 bases and 9 bases respectively, with 8 bases between them. In regard to this clone: The antigen is not known.

The sample in question was tumor tissue, obtained at baseline. The TCR was taken from a woman between 25 and 85 years old with non-small cell lung cancer. The chain employs TRBV18 and TRBJ1-6; D possibly corresponds to TRBD1 (5 bases). CDR3 in DNA: TGTGCCAGCTCAGATGGGGCTTCACCCCTCCACTTT. Its protein is CASSDGASPLHF. Looking up the rest from reference TRBV18 and TRBJ1-6 gives the full variable domain: NAGVMQNPRHLVRRRGQEARLRCSPMKGHSHVYWYRQLPEEGLKFMVYLQKENIIDESGMPKERFSAEFPKEGPSILRIQQVVRGDSAAYFCASSDGASPLHFGNGTRLTVT.